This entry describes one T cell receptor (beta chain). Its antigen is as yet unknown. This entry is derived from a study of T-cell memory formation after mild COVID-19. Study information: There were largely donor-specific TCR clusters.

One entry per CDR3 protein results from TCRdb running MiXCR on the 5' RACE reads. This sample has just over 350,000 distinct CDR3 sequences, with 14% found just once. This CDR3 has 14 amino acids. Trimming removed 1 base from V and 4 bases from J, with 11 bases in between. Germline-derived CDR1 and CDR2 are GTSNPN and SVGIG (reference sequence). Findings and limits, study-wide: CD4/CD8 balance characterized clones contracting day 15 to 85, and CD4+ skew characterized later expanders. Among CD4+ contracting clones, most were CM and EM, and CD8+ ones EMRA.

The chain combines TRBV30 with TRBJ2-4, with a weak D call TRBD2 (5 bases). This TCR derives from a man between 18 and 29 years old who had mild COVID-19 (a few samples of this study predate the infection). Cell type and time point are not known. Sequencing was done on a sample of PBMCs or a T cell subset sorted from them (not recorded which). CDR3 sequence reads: CAWSAPGLKNIQYF. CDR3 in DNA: TGTGCCTGGAGTGCCCCCGGACTTAAAAACATTCAGTACTTC.